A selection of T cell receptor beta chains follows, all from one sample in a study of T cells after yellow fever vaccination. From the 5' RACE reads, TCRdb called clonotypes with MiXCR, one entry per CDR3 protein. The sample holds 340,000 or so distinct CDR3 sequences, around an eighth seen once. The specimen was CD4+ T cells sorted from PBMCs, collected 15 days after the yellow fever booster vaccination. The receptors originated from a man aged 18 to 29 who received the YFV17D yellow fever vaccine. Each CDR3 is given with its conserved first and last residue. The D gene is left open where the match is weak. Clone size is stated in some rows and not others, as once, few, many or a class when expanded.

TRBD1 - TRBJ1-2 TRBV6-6 TGTGCCAGCAGTCCACAGGGGGCTATCCTTGGCTACACCTTC CASSPQGAILGYTF
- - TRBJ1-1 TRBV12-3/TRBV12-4 TGTGCCAGCAGGCGTAGATTGAACACTGAAGCTTTCTTT CASRRRLNTEAFF
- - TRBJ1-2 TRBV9 TGTGCCAGCAGCCCGAGGTACGGAAACTATGGCTACACCTTC CASSPRYGNYGYTF
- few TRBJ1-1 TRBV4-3 TGCGCCAGCAGCCAAGTGGGAAAGTTGACTGAAGCTTTCTTT CASSQVGKLTEAFF
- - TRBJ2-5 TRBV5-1 TGCGCCAGCAGCCAGAGAAGTCCGGCAGAGACCCAGTACTTC CASSQRSPAETQYF
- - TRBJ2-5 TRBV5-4 TGTGCCAGCAGTTCCGGGACTGCGAGGGAGACCCAGTACTTC CASSSGTARETQYF
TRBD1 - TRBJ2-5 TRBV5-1 TGCGCCAGCAGCTCCACAGGGGCCCCAGAGACCCAGTACTTC CASSSTGAPETQYF
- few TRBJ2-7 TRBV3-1 TGTGCCAGGGGTGCCGTGCGGGCAACGAGCTCCTACGAGCAGTACTTC CARGAVRATSSYEQYF
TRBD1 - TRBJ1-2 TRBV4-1 TGCGCCAGCAGCCAAGTTGGGACAGAAAAAGGAGGCTACACCTTC CASSQVGTEKGGYTF
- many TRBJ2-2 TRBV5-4 TGTGCCAGCAGCTTGCAGCTAGCGTCCACCGGGGAGCTGTTTTTT CASSLQLASTGELFF
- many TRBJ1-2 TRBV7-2 TGTGCCAGCAGCTTAGGCAGCTATGGCTACACCTTC CASSLGSYGYTF
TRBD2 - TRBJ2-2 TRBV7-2 TGTGCCAGCAGCTCCCGGGGGACTACCAACACCGGGGAGCTGTTTTTT CASSSRGTTNTGELFF
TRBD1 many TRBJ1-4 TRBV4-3 TGCGCCAGCAGCCAAGAAGGACCGGGACAGGGGAATGATGAAAAACTGTTTTTT CASSQEGPGQGNDEKLFF
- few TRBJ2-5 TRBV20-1 TGCAGTGCTAGTGGCACCACAAAACAAGAGACCCAGTACTTC CSASGTTKQETQYF
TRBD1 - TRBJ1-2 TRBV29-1 TGCAGCGTTGGAGCCACAGGGGGAGCTAACTATGGCTACACCTTC CSVGATGGANYGYTF
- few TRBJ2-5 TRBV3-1 TGTGCCAGCAGCCGCGGTTTAGACCTTCGTGGGGAGACCCAGTACTTC CASSRGLDLRGETQYF
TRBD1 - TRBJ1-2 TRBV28 TGTGCCAGCATTCGGACAGGGGCTACTTATGGCTACACCTTC CASIRTGATYGYTF
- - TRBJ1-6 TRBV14 TGTGCCAGCAGCCGTGGGGGGATGCTTTCACCCCTCCACTTT CASSRGGMLSPLHF
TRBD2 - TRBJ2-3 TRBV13 TGTGCCAGCAGCCGTCGGAGTCCGGTTTCGGCCCTTTTCCTAGCGGGGGGGACAGATACGCAGTATTTT CASSRRSPVSALFLAGGTDTQYF
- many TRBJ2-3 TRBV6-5 TGTGCCAGCAGCTACGGCCAAACCGGGACCAGCACAGATACGCAGTATTTT CASSYGQTGTSTDTQYF